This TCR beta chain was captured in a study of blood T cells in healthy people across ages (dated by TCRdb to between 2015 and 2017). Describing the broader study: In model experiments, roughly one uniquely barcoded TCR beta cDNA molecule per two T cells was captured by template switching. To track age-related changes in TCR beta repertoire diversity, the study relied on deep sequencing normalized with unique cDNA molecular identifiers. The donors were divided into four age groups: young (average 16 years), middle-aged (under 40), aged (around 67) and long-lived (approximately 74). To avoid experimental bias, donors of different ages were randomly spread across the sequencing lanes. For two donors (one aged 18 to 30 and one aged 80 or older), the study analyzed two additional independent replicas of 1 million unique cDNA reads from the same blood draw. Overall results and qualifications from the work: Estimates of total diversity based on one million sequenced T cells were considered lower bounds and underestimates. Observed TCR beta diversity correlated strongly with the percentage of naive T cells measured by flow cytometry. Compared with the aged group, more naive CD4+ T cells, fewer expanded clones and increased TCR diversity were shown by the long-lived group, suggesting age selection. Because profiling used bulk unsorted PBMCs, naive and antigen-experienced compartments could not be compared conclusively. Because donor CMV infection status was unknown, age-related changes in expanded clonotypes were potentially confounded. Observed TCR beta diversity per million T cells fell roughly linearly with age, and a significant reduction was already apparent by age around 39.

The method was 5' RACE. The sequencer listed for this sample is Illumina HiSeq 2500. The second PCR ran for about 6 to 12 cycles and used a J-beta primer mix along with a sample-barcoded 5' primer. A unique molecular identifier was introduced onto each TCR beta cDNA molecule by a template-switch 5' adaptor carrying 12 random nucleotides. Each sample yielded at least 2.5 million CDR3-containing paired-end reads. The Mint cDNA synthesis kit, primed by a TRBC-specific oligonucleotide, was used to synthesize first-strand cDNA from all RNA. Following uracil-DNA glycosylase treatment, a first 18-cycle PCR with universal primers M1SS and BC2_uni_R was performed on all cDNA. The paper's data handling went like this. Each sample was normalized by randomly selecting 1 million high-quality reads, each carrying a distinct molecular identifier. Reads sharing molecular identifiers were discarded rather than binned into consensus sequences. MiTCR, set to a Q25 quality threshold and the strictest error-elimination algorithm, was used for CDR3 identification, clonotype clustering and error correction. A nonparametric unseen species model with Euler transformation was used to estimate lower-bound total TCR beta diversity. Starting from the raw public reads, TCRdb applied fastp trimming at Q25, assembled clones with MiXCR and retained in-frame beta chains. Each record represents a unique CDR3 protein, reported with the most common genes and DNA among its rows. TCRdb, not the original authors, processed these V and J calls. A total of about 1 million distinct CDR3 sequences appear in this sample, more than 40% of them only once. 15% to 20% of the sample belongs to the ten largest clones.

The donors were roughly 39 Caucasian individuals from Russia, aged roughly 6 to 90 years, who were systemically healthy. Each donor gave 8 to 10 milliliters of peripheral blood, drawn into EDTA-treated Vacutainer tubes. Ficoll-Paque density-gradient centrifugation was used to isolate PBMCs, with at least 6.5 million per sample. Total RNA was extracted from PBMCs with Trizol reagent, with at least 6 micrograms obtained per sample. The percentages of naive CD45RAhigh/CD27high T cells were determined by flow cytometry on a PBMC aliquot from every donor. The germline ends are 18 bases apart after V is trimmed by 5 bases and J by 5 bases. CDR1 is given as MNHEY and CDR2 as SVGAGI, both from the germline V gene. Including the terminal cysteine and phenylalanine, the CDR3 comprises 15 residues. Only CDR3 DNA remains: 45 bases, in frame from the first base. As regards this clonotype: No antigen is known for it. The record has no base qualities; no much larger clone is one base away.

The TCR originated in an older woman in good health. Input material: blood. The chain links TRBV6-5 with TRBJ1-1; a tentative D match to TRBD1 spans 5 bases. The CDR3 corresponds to CASSDPQGGFTEAFF. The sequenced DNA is TGTGCCAGCAGTGACCCCCAGGGAGGATTTACTGAAGCTTTCTTT.